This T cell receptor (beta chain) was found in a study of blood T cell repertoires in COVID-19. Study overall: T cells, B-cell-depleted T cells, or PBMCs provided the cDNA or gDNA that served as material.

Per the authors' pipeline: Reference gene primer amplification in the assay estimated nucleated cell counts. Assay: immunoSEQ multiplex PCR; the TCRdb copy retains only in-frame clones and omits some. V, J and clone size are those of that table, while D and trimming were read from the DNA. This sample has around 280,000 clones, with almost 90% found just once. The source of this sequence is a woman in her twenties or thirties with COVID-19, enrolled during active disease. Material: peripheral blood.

CDR3 coding DNA: TGTGCCAGCAGTGTCGAGGGGGTTGGCTACACCTTC. It codes for CASSVEGVGYTF. V and J are TRBV6-6 and TRBJ1-2, with a tentative D call TRBD1 (6 bases). The CDR3 has 12 amino acids. V lost 5 bases to trimming and J lost 7 bases, with 11 bases between them. Germline-derived CDR1 and CDR2 are MNHNY and SVGAGI (reference sequence).